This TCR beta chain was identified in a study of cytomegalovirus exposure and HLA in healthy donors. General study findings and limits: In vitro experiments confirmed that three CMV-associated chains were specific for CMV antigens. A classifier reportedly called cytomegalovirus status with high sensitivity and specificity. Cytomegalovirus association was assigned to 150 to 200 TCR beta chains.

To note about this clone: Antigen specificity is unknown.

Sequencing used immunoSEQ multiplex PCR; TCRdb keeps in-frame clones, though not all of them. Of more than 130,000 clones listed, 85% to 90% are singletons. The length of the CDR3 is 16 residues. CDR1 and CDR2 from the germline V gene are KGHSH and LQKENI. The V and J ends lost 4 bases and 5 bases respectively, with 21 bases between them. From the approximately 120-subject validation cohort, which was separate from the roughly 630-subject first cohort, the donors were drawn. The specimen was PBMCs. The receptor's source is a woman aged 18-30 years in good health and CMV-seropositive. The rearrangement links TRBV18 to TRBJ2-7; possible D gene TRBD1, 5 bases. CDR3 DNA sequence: TGTGCCAGCTCACAATCTCGACAGTCTTCTGGGGACGAGCAGTACTTC. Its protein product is CASSQSRQSSGDEQYF.